The 16 T cell receptor beta chains below all came from one sample that was sequenced in a study of identifying expanded T cells in peripheral blood. Only in-frame clones appear in the TCRdb table, and some are missing; sequencing was by immunoSEQ multiplex PCR. The sample lists approximately 140,000 clones; around nine tenths were seen once. Sequenced: blood. The receptors were gathered from a person aged 18 to 75 in good health.

The J gene is TRBJ1-4, the V gene TRBV4-3; tentative D call: TRBD1 (6 bases). The CDR3 length is 16 residues. CDR1 LGHNA and CDR2 YSLEER come from the germline V gene. V shed 3 bases and J shed 5 bases, with 16 bases lying between them. This CDR3 reads CASSHSAGQRNEKLFF. As DNA, the CDR3 is TGCGCCAGCAGCCATTCTGCGGGACAACGAAATGAAAAACTGTTTTTT.

The chain combines TRBV5-1 with TRBJ1-3; tentative D call: TRBD1 (5 bases). This CDR3 is built from 14 residues. V gave up 3 bases and J gave up 2 bases, with 9 bases separating them. Germline assignment: CDR1 SGHRS and CDR2 YFSETQ. In DNA form, the CDR3 reads TGCGCCAGCAGCTCACAGGCTCCTGGAAACACCATATATTTT. Translating it yields CASSSQAPGNTIYF.

The chain recombines TRBV5-1 with TRBJ2-3; D is perhaps TRBD2 (5 bases). The V gene lost 2 bases and the J gene lost 5 bases, with 21 bases spanning the gap. Germline values: CDR1 SGHRS, CDR2 YFSETQ. This CDR3 contains 17 residues. For the CDR3, the DNA is TGCGCCAGCAGCTTCCCCCGGACCCCCGGGGTGGGAGATACGCAGTATTTT. This codes for CASSFPRTPGVGDTQYF.

The rearrangement links TRBV5-4 to TRBJ2-7; D gene ambiguous. The CDR3 runs 15 residues. In germline, CDR1 is SGHNT, CDR2 YYREEE (reference sequence). Trimming took off 4 bases at V and 2 bases at J, with 16 bases between the two ends. The CDR3 spells CASSGTLGLPYEQYF. The CDR3 DNA is TGTGCCAGCAGCGGTACTTTGGGCCTCCCCTACGAGCAGTACTTC. Drawing the rest from reference TRBV5-4 and TRBJ2-7, the complete variable domain is ETGVTQSPTHLIKTRGQQVTLRCSSQSGHNTVSWYQQALGQGPQFIFQYYREEENGRGNFPPRFSGLQFPNYSSELNVNALELDDSALYLCASSGTLGLPYEQYFGPGTRLTVT.

V and J are TRBV5-1 and TRBJ2-2; 12 nucleotides agree with TRBD2. This CDR3 region has 17 residues. V gave up 1 base and J gave up 6 bases; unmatched junction bases: 7. CDR1 and CDR2 (germline): SGHRS, YFSETQ. This chain's CDR3 is CASSLLAGGPSSGELFF. CDR3 nucleotides: TGCGCCAGCAGCTTGCTAGCGGGAGGGCCCTCGTCCGGGGAGCTGTTTTTT.

V is TRBV2 and J is TRBJ2-2, with 8 nucleotides matching TRBD2. CDR3 size: 17 residues. After removal of 0 bases from V and 3 bases from J, the junction contained 6 bases not matched to a gene. CDR1 and CDR2 from the germline V gene are SNHLY and FYNNEI. CDR3 in DNA: TGTGCCAGCAGTGAAGCGCCGGCGGGAGGATACACCGGGGAGCTGTTTTTT. Protein: CASSEAPAGGYTGELFF.

The CDR3 DNA reads as TGTGCCAGCAGCCAGGACCCAGGGGAAGGATCTGGAAACACCATATATTTT. Its protein product is CASSQDPGEGSGNTIYF. This chain joins TRBV4-2 and TRBJ1-3, with D possibly matching TRBD1 (6 bases). The CDR3 sequence is 17 residues long. Germline CDR1 reads LGHNA; CDR2 reads YNFKEQ. Trimming pared 3 bases from V and 1 base from J, leaving 16 bases between.

The chain links TRBV5-5 to TRBJ1-1, with unresolved D. V was trimmed by 1 base and J by 4 bases, leaving 5 bases between them. The CDR3 covers 12 residues. In germline, CDR1 is SGHKS, CDR2 YYEKEE (reference sequence). The DNA of the CDR3 is TGTGCCAGCAGCTTGATTGGCACTGAAGCTTTCTTT. Translation gives CASSLIGTEAFF.

The rearrangement joins TRBV19 to TRBJ1-2, with 9 bases identical to TRBD1. The ends lost 7 bases at V and 2 bases at J; junction bases unmatched: 5. The CDR3 extends over 14 amino acids. Germline loops: CDR1 LNHDA, CDR2 SQIVND (reference sequence). The CDR3 DNA reads TGTGCCAGTATGAGGACAGGGGCCAACTATGGCTACACCTTC. Translating gives CASMRTGANYGYTF.

The J gene is TRBJ1-5, the V gene TRBV19; 8 bases are shared with TRBD1. CDR1 LNHDA and CDR2 SQIVND come from the germline V gene (reference sequence). This CDR3 has 16 residues. V was clipped by 2 bases and J by 1 base; unmatched bases: 4. CDR3: CASSISRTGSNQPQHF. The DNA for the CDR3 is TGTGCCAGTAGTATATCTAGGACAGGGAGCAATCAGCCCCAGCATTTT.

This clone came up once. This chain uses TRBV5-6 with TRBJ1-1, with D perhaps TRBD1 (5 bases). CDR3 length equals 13 residues. The germline V and J ends were trimmed by 5 bases and 5 bases, with 13 bases remaining between them. Per the germline V gene, CDR1 is SGHDT and CDR2 is YYEEEE. The CDR3 protein is CASSSRWGTEAFF. The CDR3 DNA follows: TGTGCCAGCAGTTCCCGGTGGGGGACTGAAGCTTTCTTT.

V gene TRBV7-9 combines with J gene TRBJ2-1; tentative D call: TRBD1 (6 bases). CDR1 is SEHNR, CDR2 FQNEAQ, per germline (reference sequence). This CDR3 has 15 amino acids. V dropped 5 bases and J dropped 2 bases, with 13 bases sitting between them. The CDR3 bases are TGTGCCAGCAGCCTCTCCAGGGGCCCCTACAATGAGCAGTTCTTC. This sequence encodes CASSLSRGPYNEQFF.

The chain has TRBV5-4 and TRBJ1-2; no firm D call. Trimming cost V 0 bases and J 2 bases, with 5 bases left between them. Germline V gene data show CDR1 as SGHNT and CDR2 as YYREEE (reference sequence). This CDR3 has 13 amino acids. The CDR3 sequence: CASSLARNYGYTF. For the CDR3, the DNA is TGTGCCAGCAGCTTGGCTCGAAACTATGGCTACACCTTC.

This sequence joins TRBV6-5 and TRBJ2-4; D is ambiguous. The germline gives CDR1 MNHEY, CDR2 SVGAGI. V lost 5 bases and J 2 bases, leaving 13 bases between the germline ends. The CDR3 loop spans 15 amino acids. CDR3 protein: CASSPGRSTKNIQYF. CDR3 nucleotides: TGTGCCAGCAGTCCCGGACGGTCCACCAAAAACATTCAGTACTTC.

The chain recombines TRBV18 with TRBJ1-4; 8 bases agree with TRBD1. This CDR3 is 16 amino acids long. Germline V CDR1 and CDR2: KGHSH, LQKENI. The V gene end was trimmed by 6 bases and the J gene end by 1 base; junction bases not matched to a gene: 7. CDR3 bases: TGTGCCAGCTCGGCGGGACAGGTGATAACTAATGAAAAACTGTTTTTT. This sequence encodes CASSAGQVITNEKLFF.

This clone was counted between two and nine times. The genes are TRBV5-8 and TRBJ2-7, with 8 bases lining up with TRBD1. This CDR3 is 14 amino acids long. V lost 1 base to trimming and J lost 5 bases; unmatched junction nucleotides: 5. Germline CDR1 and CDR2: SGHTS and YDEGEE. The CDR3 loop reads CASSLQGAPHEQYF. CDR3 in DNA: TGTGCCAGCAGCTTGCAGGGGGCGCCTCACGAGCAGTACTTC.